The rows below give T cell receptor beta chains drawn from one sample of a study of T cell changes during pregnancy in multiple sclerosis. Method: immunoSEQ multiplex PCR; TCRdb's copy keeps in-frame clones and lacks some. Here the sample spans tens of thousands of clones, around 90% being singletons. The specimen was CD4+ T cells from peripheral blood mononuclear cells, collected before pregnancy. Receptors originate from a female donor with multiple sclerosis, enrolled in a pregnancy study. The CDR3 runs from the conserved cysteine through the conserved F or W. The D gene is left open where the match is weak. Clone size is shown for a subset of rows, as once, few, many or a class of expanded clone.

>NA|TRBV9|TRBJ2-3|NA
CASSVVLTDTQYF
TGTGCCAGCAGCGTAGTTCTTACAGATACGCAGTATTTT
>NA|TRBV6-6|TRBJ1-5|NA
CASTTGGGNQPQHF
TGTGCCAGCACCACCGGGGGGGGGAATCAGCCCCAGCATTTT
>NA|TRBV5-1|TRBJ1-4|NA
CASSSGQPNEKLFF
TGCGCCAGCAGCTCAGGCCAGCCCAATGAAAAACTGTTTTTT
>NA|TRBV19|TRBJ1-4|NA
CASRGQDEKLFF
TGTGCCAGTAGGGGTCAGGATGAAAAACTGTTTTTT
>NA|TRBV27|TRBJ1-4|NA
CASSLGYRVDEKLFF
TGTGCCAGCAGTTTGGGTTACAGGGTTGACGAAAAACTGTTTTTT
>NA|TRBV5-5|TRBJ1-3|NA
CASSLEVRGFGNTIYF
TGTGCCAGCAGCTTGGAAGTCAGGGGCTTTGGAAACACCATATATTTT
>NA|TRBV5-8|TRBJ2-7|TRBD2
CASSSPGSGWHEQYF
TGTGCCAGCAGCTCCCCCGGTAGCGGGTGGCACGAGCAGTACTTC
>NA|TRBV5-1|TRBJ2-7|NA
CASSSRGSGVSEQYF
TGCGCCAGCAGCTCGAGGGGGTCAGGGGTCTCCGAGCAGTACTTC
>NA|TRBV6-1|TRBJ1-3|NA
CASSGNRLFSGNTIYF
TGTGCCAGCAGTGGAAACAGGTTATTCTCTGGAAACACCATATATTTT
>NA|TRBV18|TRBJ1-5|TRBD1
CASSPQGAADNQPQHF
TGTGCCAGCTCCCCTCAGGGGGCGGCGGACAATCAGCCCCAGCATTTT
>NA|TRBV25-1|TRBJ2-5|NA
CASSEQAIETQYF
TGTGCCAGCAGTGAACAGGCTATAGAGACCCAGTACTTC
>NA|TRBV5-1|TRBJ2-2|TRBD2
CASSFPLAGGTGELFF
TGCGCCAGCAGCTTCCCCCTAGCGGGAGGCACCGGGGAGCTGTTTTTT
>NA|TRBV11-2|TRBJ2-7|TRBD2
CASSSIRTSGRTYEQYF
TGTGCCAGCAGCTCCATTCGGACTAGCGGGCGGACCTACGAGCAGTACTTC
>NA|TRBV5-5|TRBJ2-7|NA
CASSLEYRVPYEQYF
TGTGCCAGCAGCTTGGAGTATCGGGTCCCCTACGAGCAGTACTTC
>NA|TRBV9|TRBJ2-6|TRBD1
CASSPRATGGSGANVLTF
TGTGCCAGCAGCCCCCGAGCGACAGGGGGTTCTGGGGCCAACGTCCTGACTTTC
>NA|TRBV29-1|TRBJ1-2|NA
CSVEDTPNYGYTF
TGCAGCGTTGAAGATACTCCAAACTATGGCTACACCTTC
>NA|TRBV2|TRBJ2-3|TRBD2
CASTRLALDTQYF
TGTGCCAGCACCAGACTAGCTCTAGATACGCAGTATTTT
>NA|TRBV11-3|TRBJ2-3|NA
CASSLGFREITDTQYF
TGTGCCAGCAGCTTAGGGTTCCGGGAGATCACAGATACGCAGTATTTT
>NA|TRBV29-1|TRBJ1-2|TRBD1
CSALGQGNYGYTF
TGCAGCGCTCTAGGACAGGGGAACTATGGCTACACCTTC
>NA|TRBV4-1|TRBJ1-2|NA
CASSHLGRTNYGYTF
TGCGCCAGCAGCCATCTCGGTAGAACTAACTATGGCTACACCTTC
>once|TRBV19|TRBJ1-1|TRBD1
CASRPTGGLTEAFF
TGTGCCAGTAGACCCACAGGGGGGCTCACTGAAGCTTTCTTT
>NA|TRBV5-1|TRBJ2-3|NA
CASSLGHPTDTQYF
TGCGCCAGCAGCTTGGGACACCCCACAGATACGCAGTATTTT
>NA|TRBV7-2|TRBJ2-7|NA
CASSLLIPSYEQYF
TGTGCCAGCAGCTTACTTATTCCCTCCTACGAGCAGTACTTC
>NA|TRBV29-1|TRBJ2-1|NA
CSVAAGYNEQFF
TGCAGCGTTGCTGCGGGATATAATGAGCAGTTCTTC